The present entry profiles one T cell receptor (beta chain) with its context. Its antigen is not identified. Germline V CDR1 and CDR2: MNHNY, SVGAGI (reference sequence). The CDR3 sequence is 14 residues long. The V and J ends lost 6 bases and 4 bases, in that order; junction bases with no gene match: 6. The PCR employed 60 Vbeta primers together with 13 Jbeta primers. Sequencing used immunoSEQ multiplex PCR; TCRdb keeps in-frame clones, though not all of them. The sample includes 200,000 to 250,000 clones, under 90% seen only once; the top ten take over 1%. This sample is part of a study of cytomegalovirus exposure and HLA in healthy donors. Study overall: The Caucasian-associated ancestry cluster contained about four fifths of the approximately 410 genotyped donors.

Study findings and constraints: A later analysis appeared to link common viral pathogens to several of the most significant clusters. Per published reports, the classifier diagnosed cytomegalovirus status with high specificity and sensitivity. Analyses of presence and absence presupposed an approximately uniform sequencing depth across donors.

Specimen: PBMCs. The clonotype originates from a human donor in good health. The chain links TRBV6-6 to TRBJ1-1; the match to TRBD1 covers 9 bases. The CDR3 loop reads CASSFDRGSTEAFF. The DNA for the CDR3 is TGTGCCAGCAGCTTCGACAGGGGGAGCACTGAAGCTTTCTTT.